Below, 2 T cell receptor beta chains from the same sample are listed, as sequenced in a study of T cells in Graves' hyperthyroidism and ophthalmopathy. Amplified TCR beta CDR3 regions came from RNA transcripts. The study used the HTBI primer set for a first-round RT-PCR of the TCR CDR3. TCRdb ran MiXCR on the multiplex PCR reads and lists one entry per CDR3 protein. The data show about 300,000 distinct CDR3 sequences, roughly a fifth seen once. Sequenced material: blood. Receptors originate from a man aged 45-65 years with Graves' ophthalmopathy.

This clonotype was seen ten or more times. The chain recombines TRBV20-1 with TRBJ1-1; D gene unclear. Trimming left V 8 bases short and J 1 base short, with 17 bases between. CDR3 length: 14 amino acids. Germline assignment: CDR1 DFQATT and CDR2 SNEGSKA (reference sequence). This chain's CDR3 is CSLGSRTGNTEAFF. CDR3 coding DNA: TGCAGTCTAGGTAGCCGGACGGGGAACACTGAAGCTTTCTTT.

This clonotype was seen repeatedly, ten times or more. This chain uses TRBV28 with TRBJ1-1; D gene ambiguous. With 6 bases removed from V and 0 bases from J, the gap between germline ends came to 14 bases. This CDR3 contains 15 residues. From germline, CDR1 is MDHEN and CDR2 SYDVKM. This CDR3 is CASSSVSRMNTEAFF. The CDR3 DNA follows: TGTGCCAGCAGCTCAGTTTCCCGGATGAACACTGAAGCTTTCTTT.